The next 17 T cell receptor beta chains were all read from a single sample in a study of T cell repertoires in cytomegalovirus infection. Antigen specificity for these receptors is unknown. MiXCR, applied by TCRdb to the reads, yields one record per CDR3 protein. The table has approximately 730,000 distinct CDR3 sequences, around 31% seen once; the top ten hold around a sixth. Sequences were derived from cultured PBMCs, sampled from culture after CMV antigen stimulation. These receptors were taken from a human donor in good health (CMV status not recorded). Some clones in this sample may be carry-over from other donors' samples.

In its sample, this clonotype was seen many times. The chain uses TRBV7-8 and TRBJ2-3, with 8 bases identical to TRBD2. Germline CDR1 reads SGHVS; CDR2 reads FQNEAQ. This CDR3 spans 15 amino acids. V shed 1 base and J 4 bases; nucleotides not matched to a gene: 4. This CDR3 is CASSLDGLAADTQYF. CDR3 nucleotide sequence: TGTGCCAGCAGCTTAGATGGACTAGCTGCAGATACGCAGTATTTT. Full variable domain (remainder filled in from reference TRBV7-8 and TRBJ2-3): GAGVSQSPRYKVAKRGQDVALRCDPISGHVSLFWYQQALGQGPEFLTYFQNEAQLDKSGLPSDRFFAERPEGSVSTLKIQRTQQEDSAVYLCASSLDGLAADTQYFGPGTRLTVL.

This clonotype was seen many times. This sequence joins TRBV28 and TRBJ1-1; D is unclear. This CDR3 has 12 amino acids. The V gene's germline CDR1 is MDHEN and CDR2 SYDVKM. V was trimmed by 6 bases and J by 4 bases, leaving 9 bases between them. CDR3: CASSLDGTEAFF. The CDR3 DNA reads TGTGCCAGCAGCCTCGACGGCACTGAAGCTTTCTTT. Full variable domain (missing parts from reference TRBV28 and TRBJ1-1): DVKVTQSSRYLVKRTGEKVFLECVQDMDHENMFWYRQDPGLGLRLIYFSYDVKMKEKGDIPEGYSVSREKKERFSLILESASTNQTSMYLCASSLDGTEAFFGQGTRLTVV.

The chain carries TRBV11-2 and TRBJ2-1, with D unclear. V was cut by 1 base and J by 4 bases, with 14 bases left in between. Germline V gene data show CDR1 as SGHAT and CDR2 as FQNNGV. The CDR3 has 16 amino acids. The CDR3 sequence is CASSLALLDSYNEQFF. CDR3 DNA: TGTGCCAGCAGCTTAGCCCTCCTGGATAGTTACAATGAGCAGTTCTTC.

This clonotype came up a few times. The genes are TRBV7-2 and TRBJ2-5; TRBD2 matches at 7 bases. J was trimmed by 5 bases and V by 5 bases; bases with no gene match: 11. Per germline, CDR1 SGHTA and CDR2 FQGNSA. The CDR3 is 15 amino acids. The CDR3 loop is CASSLRGGSLETQYF. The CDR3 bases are TGTGCCAGCAGCCTCCGGGGCGGGAGTCTGGAGACCCAGTACTTC.

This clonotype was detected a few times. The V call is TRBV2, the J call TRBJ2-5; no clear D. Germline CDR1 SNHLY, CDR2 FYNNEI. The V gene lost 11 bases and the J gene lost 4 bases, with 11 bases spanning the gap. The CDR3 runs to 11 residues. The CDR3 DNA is TGTGCCGGATCGGCAGGAGAGACCCAGTACTTC. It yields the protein CAGSAGETQYF. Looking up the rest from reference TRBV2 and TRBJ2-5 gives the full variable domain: EPEVTQTPSHQVTQMGQEVILRCVPISNHLYFYWYRQILGQKVEFLVSFYNNEISEKSEIFDDQFSVERPDGSNFTLKIRSTKLEDSAMYFCAGSAGETQYFGPGTRLLVL.

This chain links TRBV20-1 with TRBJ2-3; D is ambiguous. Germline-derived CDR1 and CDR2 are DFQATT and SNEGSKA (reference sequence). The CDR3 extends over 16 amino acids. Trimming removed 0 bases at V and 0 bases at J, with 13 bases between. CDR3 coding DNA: TGCAGTGCTAGAGATATGCTGCTCCTAAGCACAGATACGCAGTATTTT. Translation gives CSARDMLLLSTDTQYF.

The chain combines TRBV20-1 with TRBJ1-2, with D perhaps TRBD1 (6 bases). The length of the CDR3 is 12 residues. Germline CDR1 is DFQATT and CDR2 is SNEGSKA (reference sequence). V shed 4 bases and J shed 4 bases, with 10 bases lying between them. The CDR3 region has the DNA TGCAGTGCTATCCCAGGGGCCTATGGCTACACCTTC. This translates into CSAIPGAYGYTF.

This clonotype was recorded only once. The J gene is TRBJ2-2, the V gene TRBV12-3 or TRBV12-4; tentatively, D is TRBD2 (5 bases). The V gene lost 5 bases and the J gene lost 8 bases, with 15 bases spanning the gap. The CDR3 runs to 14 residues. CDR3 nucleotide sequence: TGTGCCAGCAGTCCCCCTGACTACTTGGGGGAGCTGTTTTTT. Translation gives CASSPPDYLGELFF.

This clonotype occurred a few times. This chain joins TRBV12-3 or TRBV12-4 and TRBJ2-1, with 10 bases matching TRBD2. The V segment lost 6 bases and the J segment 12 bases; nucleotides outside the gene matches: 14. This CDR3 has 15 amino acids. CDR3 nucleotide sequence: TGTGCCAGCAGCCTCGGTCTAGCGGGGGCCATCACGCAGTTCTTC. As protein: CASSLGLAGAITQFF.

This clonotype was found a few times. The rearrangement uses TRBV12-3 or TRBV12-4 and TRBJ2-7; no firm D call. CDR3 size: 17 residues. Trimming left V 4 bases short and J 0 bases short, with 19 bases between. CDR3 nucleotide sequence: TGTGCCAGCAGTTACCTCCCGGGTCCCCCGACCTCCTACGAGCAGTACTTC. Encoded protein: CASSYLPGPPTSYEQYF.

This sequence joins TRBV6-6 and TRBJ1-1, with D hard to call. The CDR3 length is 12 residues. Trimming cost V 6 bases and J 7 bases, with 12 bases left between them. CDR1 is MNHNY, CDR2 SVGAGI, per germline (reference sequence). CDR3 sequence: CASRNDQIEAFF. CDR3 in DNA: TGTGCCAGCAGGAACGACCAGATTGAAGCTTTCTTT.

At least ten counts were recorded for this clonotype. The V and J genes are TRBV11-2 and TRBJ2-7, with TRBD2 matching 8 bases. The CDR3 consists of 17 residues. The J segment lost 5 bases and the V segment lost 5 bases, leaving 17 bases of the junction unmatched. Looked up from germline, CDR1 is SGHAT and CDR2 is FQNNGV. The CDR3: CASSPEAGGLGLDEQYF. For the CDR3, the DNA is TGTGCCAGCAGCCCCGAGGCGGGAGGCCTCGGACTAGACGAGCAGTACTTC. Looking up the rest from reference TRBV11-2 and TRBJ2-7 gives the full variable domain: EAGVAQSPRYKIIEKRQSVAFWCNPISGHATLYWYQQILGQGPKLLIQFQNNGVVDDSQLPKDRFSAERLKGVDSTLKIQPAKLEDSAVYLCASSPEAGGLGLDEQYFGPGTRLTVT.

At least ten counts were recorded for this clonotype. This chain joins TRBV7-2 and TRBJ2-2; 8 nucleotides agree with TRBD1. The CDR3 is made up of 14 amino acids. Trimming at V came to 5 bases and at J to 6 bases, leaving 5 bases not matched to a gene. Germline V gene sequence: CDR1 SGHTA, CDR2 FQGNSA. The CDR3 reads CASSMDRVPGELFF. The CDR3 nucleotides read TGTGCCAGCAGCATGGACAGGGTTCCCGGGGAGCTGTTTTTT. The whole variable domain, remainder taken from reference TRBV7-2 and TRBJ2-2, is GAGVSQSPSNKVTEKGKDVELRCDPISGHTALYWYRQSLGQGLEFLIYFQGNSAPDKSGLPSDRFSAERTGGSVSTLTIQRTQQEDSAVYLCASSMDRVPGELFFGEGSRLTVL.

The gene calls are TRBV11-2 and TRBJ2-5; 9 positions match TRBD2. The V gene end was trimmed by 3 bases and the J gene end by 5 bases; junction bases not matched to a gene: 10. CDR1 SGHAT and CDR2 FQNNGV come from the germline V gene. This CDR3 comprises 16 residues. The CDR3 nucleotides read TGTGCCAGCAGCTTCGGTAGCGGGAGATTAGTTGAGACCCAGTACTTC. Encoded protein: CASSFGSGRLVETQYF.

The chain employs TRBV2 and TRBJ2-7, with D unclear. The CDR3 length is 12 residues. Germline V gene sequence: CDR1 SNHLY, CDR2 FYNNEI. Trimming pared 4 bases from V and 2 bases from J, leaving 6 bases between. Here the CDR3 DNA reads TGTGCCAGCAGTGGACCGCCCTACGAGCAGTACTTC. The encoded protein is CASSGPPYEQYF.

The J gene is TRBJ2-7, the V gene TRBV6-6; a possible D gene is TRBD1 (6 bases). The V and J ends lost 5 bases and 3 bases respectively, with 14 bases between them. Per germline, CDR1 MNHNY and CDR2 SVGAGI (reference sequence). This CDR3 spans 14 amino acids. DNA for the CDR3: TGTGCCAGCAGTCCTTTGACAGGCAGCTACGAGCAGTACTTC. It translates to CASSPLTGSYEQYF.

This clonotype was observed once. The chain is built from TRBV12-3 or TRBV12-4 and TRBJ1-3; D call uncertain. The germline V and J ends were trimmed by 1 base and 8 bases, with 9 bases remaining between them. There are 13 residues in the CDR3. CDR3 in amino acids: CASSLVGRDTIYF. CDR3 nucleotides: TGTGCCAGCAGTTTAGTAGGGCGAGACACCATATATTTT.